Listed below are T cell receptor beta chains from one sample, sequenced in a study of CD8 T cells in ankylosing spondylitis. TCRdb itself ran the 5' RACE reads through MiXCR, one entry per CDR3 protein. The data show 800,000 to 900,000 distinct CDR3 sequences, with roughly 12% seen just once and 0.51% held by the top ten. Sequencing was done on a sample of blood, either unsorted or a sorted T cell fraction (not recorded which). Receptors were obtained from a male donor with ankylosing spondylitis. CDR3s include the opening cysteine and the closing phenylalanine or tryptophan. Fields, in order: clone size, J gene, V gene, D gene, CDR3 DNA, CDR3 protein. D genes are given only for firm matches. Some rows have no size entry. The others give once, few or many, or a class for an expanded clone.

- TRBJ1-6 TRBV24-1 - TGTGCCACCAGTGAAGGCAGGGGATCACCCCTCCACTTT CATSEGRGSPLHF
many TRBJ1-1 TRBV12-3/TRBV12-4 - TGTGCCAGCAGTCGACAGCCGAACACTGAAGCTTTCTTT CASSRQPNTEAFF
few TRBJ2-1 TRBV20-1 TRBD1 TGCAGTGCTAGAGATCAGGGGCGAGGTGCAGGGGGCAGGGGTGAGCAGTTCTTC CSARDQGRGAGGRGEQFF
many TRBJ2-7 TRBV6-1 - TGTGCCAGCAGTCCCCGGGAAGACTACGAGCAGTACTTC CASSPREDYEQYF
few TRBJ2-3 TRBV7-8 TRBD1 TGTGCCAGCAGCTTGGACAGGTGGTCAGATACGCAGTATTTT CASSLDRWSDTQYF
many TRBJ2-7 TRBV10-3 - TGTGCCGTCCGGGGGGCAGGGGGCTACGAGCAGTACTTC CAVRGAGGYEQYF
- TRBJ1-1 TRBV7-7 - TGTGCTAGCAGCCCAGTCGCCAGACGGAACACTGAAGCTTTCTTT CASSPVARRNTEAFF
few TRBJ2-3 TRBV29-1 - TGCAGCGTTGTGGGGGGGACAGAGAGCACAGATACGCAGTATTTT CSVVGGTESTDTQYF
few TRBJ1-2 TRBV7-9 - TGTGCCAGCTCCCGGCTGGGAGGCTACACCTTC CASSRLGGYTF
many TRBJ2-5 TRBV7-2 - TGTGCCAGCAGCCGGTTGGGACCGCGGGAGACCCAGTACTTC CASSRLGPRETQYF
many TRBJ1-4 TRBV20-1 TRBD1 TGCAGTGCTAGAAGGACAGGGGATGAAAAACTGTTTTTT CSARRTGDEKLFF
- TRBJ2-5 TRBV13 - TGTGCCAGCAGCTTATCTCGGAGGCTACAAGAGACCCAGTACTTC CASSLSRRLQETQYF
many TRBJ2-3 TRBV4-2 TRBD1 TGTGCCAGCAGCCAGGGACAGGTCACAGATACGCAGTATTTT CASSQGQVTDTQYF
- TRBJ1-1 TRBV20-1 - TGCAGTGCTAGTTACGGCACGAACACTGAAGCTTTCTTT CSASYGTNTEAFF
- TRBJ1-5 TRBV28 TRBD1 TGTGCCAGCAGTTTATCGGACAGGATGGGTCAGCCCCAGCATTTT CASSLSDRMGQPQHF
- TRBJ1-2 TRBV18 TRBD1 TGTGCCAGCTCACCTGCCCGACAGGGGACCGGCTACACCTTC CASSPARQGTGYTF
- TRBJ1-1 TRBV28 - TGTGCCAGCAGTTTATTGTCCAGCCTGAACACTGAAGCTTTCTTT CASSLLSSLNTEAFF
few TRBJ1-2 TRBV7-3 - TGTGCCAGCAGCCGTGACAACCTCTATGGCTACACCTTC CASSRDNLYGYTF
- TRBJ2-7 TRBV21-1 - TGTGCCAGCAGTAAAGCCTTCACTAGCGAGGGGAAGAAGCAGTACTTC CASSKAFTSEGKKQYF
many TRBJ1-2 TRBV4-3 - TGCGCCAGCAGCCAAGATGGGGGGCTCTTCTATGGCTACACCTTC CASSQDGGLFYGYTF
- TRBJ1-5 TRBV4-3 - TGCGCCAGCAGCCAAGATTTACGGCAGCCAAATCAGCCCCAGCATTTT CASSQDLRQPNQPQHF
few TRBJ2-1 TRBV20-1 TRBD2 TGCAGTGCTAGAGATTCTAGCGGGAGACTTCTATACAATGAGCAGTTCTTC CSARDSSGRLLYNEQFF
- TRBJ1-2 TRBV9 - TGTGCCAGCAGCGTAGGAGTGGTTGAGGGCTACACCTTC CASSVGVVEGYTF
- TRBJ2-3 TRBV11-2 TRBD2 TGTGCCAGCAGCAAAGGGACTAGCGGGGGGGCCGGCGCAGATACGCAGTATTTT CASSKGTSGGAGADTQYF
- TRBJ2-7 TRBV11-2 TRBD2 TGTGCCAGCAGCTGGATGCTAGCGGGAACGCAGTACTTC CASSWMLAGTQYF
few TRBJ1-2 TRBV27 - TGTGCCAGCAGTTTATCGATGGCAGGTGATTACTATGGCTACACCTTC CASSLSMAGDYYGYTF
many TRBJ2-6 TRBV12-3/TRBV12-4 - TGTGCCAGCACCCCAGGGTTAGGCGGGGCCAACGTCCTGACTTTC CASTPGLGGANVLTF
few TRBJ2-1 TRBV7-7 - TGTGCTAGCAGCTTATGGGAGGATGAGCAGTTCTTC CASSLWEDEQFF
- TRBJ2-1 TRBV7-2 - TGTGCCAGCAGCTTAGACTACAGGGATTTTGAGGAGTTCTTC CASSLDYRDFEEFF
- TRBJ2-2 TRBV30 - TGTGCCTGGAGTGTATATGGAGGGATCGGGGAGCTGTTTTTT CAWSVYGGIGELFF
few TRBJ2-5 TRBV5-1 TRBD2 TGCGCCAGCAGCTTGGGGAGTTCTAGCGGCCAAGAGACCCAGTACTTC CASSLGSSSGQETQYF
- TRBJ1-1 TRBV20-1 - TGCAGTGCTAGTGAGGGCCAGTTCATGAACACTGAAGCTTTCTTT CSASEGQFMNTEAFF
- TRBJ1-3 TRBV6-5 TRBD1 TGTGCCAGCAGTTACTGGACAGGGTATGGAAACACCATATATTTT CASSYWTGYGNTIYF
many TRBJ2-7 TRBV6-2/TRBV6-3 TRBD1 TGTGCCAGCAGCTACAGGGGCCCCTACGAGCAGTACTTC CASSYRGPYEQYF
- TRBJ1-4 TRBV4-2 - TGTGCCAGCAGCCGTCAGGCCGCGGTGCAGGGTACTGAAAAACTGTTTTTT CASSRQAAVQGTEKLFF
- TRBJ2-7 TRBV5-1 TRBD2 TGCGCCAGCAGCGTATCCCCTAGCGGTAACTCCTACGAGCAGTACTTC CASSVSPSGNSYEQYF
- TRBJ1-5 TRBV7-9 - TGTGCCAGCAGCCGCAGAGGTCAGGAGCCCCAGCATTTT CASSRRGQEPQHF
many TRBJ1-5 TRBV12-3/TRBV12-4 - TGTGCCAGCAGCACCTTTAATCTTCAGCCCCAGCATTTT CASSTFNLQPQHF
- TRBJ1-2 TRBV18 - TGTGCCAGCTCACCACCGAGGGTGACTGGCTACACCTTC CASSPPRVTGYTF
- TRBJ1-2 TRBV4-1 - TGCGCCAGCAGCCAAGGAGGCAACTACCTCTATGGCTACACCTTC CASSQGGNYLYGYTF
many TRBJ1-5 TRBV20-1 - TGCAGTGCTAGAAGGACCCTAGACGGGTCCCAGCATTTT CSARRTLDGSQHF
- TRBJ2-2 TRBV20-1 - TGCTGTGCTAGCCTTGGGTGGCAGGCGGGAACAACCGGGGAGCTGTTTTTT CCASLGWQAGTTGELFF
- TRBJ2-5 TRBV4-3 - TGCGCCAGCAGCCAAGATAATCTACAGGCATCTCGAGGAGAGACCCAGTACTTC CASSQDNLQASRGETQYF